The 15 T cell receptor beta chains in this list originate from one sample, sequenced in a study of OX40 agonist ivuxolimab in advanced cancers. Here immunoSEQ multiplex PCR was the method, and the copy in TCRdb shows in-frame clones only, minus some. This sample has approximately 60,000 clones, with roughly 83% found just once. The specimen was CD4+ or CD8+ T cells sorted from blood, collected in a trial of the OX40 agonist ivuxolimab. These receptors were collected from an adult with an advanced solid tumor such as melanoma, head and neck, liver or kidney cancer.

The V call is TRBV7-7, the J call TRBJ2-7, with no clear D. The CDR3 has 14 amino acids. From germline, CDR1 is SSHAT and CDR2 FNYEAQ (reference sequence). V lost 1 base, J lost 0 bases, and 7 bases lay in between. The CDR3 DNA follows: TGTGCCAGCAGCTTAGTCCCGGCCTCCTACGAGCAGTACTTC. Translating it yields CASSLVPASYEQYF.

This chain uses TRBV5-1 with TRBJ2-7; 10 bases are a match to TRBD1. This CDR3 spans 15 amino acids. V lost 3 bases, J lost 5 bases, and 8 bases stayed unmatched. Germline V gene lookup returns CDR1 SGHRS and CDR2 YFSETQ. The CDR3 protein is CASSSGGQGIHEQYF. The CDR3 bases are TGCGCCAGCAGCTCGGGGGGACAGGGGATACACGAGCAGTACTTC.

V is TRBV7-2 and J is TRBJ2-5; D unclear. Germline loops: CDR1 SGHTA, CDR2 FQGNSA. The CDR3 consists of 14 residues. V gave up 0 bases and J gave up 5 bases, with 10 bases separating them. The CDR3 region has the DNA TGTGCCAGCAGCTTAGCAGTTGGTATCGAGACCCAGTACTTC. Translation gives CASSLAVGIETQYF.

This chain uses TRBV15 with TRBJ1-3, with D hard to call. Germline CDR1 reads LNHNV; CDR2 reads YYDKDF (reference sequence). Trimming shortened V by 0 bases and J by 7 bases, and 10 bases separated the two germline ends. The length of the CDR3 is 14 residues. CDR3 DNA: TGTGCCACCAGCAGAGATCGAACGGGGAACACCATATATTTT. It codes for CATSRDRTGNTIYF.

The chain joins TRBV7-9 to TRBJ2-2, with 9 positions matching TRBD2. CDR3 size: 14 residues. V was pared by 5 bases and J by 8 bases, with 6 bases of the junction left unmatched. Germline lookup yields CDR1 SEHNR and CDR2 FQNEAQ (reference sequence). This chain's CDR3 is CASSRTSDSGELFF. In DNA, the CDR3 is TGTGCCAGCAGCCGGACTAGCGATTCTGGGGAGCTGTTTTTT.

The rearrangement joins TRBV18 to TRBJ2-2; the D is unclear. CDR1 and CDR2 from the germline V gene are KGHSH and LQKENI. V gave up 2 bases and J gave up 5 bases, with 9 bases separating them. This CDR3 contains 14 residues. Here the CDR3 DNA reads TGTGCCAGCTCACCAATAACTACGACCGGGGAGCTGTTTTTT. Residues: CASSPITTTGELFF.

The V call is TRBV13, the J call TRBJ2-1, with TRBD2 matching 9 bases. The V gene end was trimmed by 0 bases and the J gene end by 6 bases; junction bases not matched to a gene: 15. This CDR3 is 19 amino acids long. Germline CDR1 PRHDT, CDR2 FYEKMQ (reference sequence). The CDR3 loop reads CASSLGISGGTRRGNEQFF. CDR3 in DNA: TGTGCCAGCAGCTTAGGTATTAGCGGGGGCACAAGGAGGGGCAATGAGCAGTTCTTC.

The chain is built from TRBV2 and TRBJ2-3, with unresolved D. Germline-derived CDR1 and CDR2 are SNHLY and FYNNEI. V gave up 8 bases and J gave up 0 bases, with 15 bases separating them. The CDR3 extends over 15 amino acids. CDR3 sequence: CASLTIIPSTDTQYF. DNA for the CDR3: TGTGCCAGCTTAACCATCATACCTAGCACAGATACGCAGTATTTT. Full variable domain (missing parts from reference TRBV2 and TRBJ2-3): EPEVTQTPSHQVTQMGQEVILRCVPISNHLYFYWYRQILGQKVEFLVSFYNNEISEKSEIFDDQFSVERPDGSNFTLKIRSTKLEDSAMYFCASLTIIPSTDTQYFGPGTRLTVL.

The gene calls are TRBV11-2 and TRBJ2-1, with D tentatively TRBD2 (5 bases). The ends were cut back, 3 bases at V and 5 bases at J, with 11 bases in the middle. Germline V lookup: CDR1 SGHAT, CDR2 FQNNGV. The CDR3 sequence is 14 residues long. The CDR3 DNA follows: TGTGCCAGCAGCTTTTGGCACGGGGACAATGAGCAGTTCTTC. Translated, it gives CASSFWHGDNEQFF.

The chain couples TRBV6-8 to TRBJ2-3; 8 nucleotides line up with TRBD2. The germline CDR1 and CDR2 sequences are MNHGY and SAAAGT. The CDR3 is 15 amino acids. CDR3 region: CAKKGQRELPDTQYF. The CDR3 coding sequence is TGTGCAAAAAAGGGGCAGCGGGAGCTTCCAGATACGCAGTATTTT.

The chain employs TRBV7-9 and TRBJ2-1; 15 nucleotides agree with TRBD2. This CDR3 is built from 15 residues. The germline V gene encodes CDR1 SEHNR and CDR2 FQNEAQ (reference sequence). V was pared by 4 bases and J by 7 bases, with 2 bases of the junction left unmatched. The CDR3 sequence is CASSSGLAGGNEQFF. For the CDR3, the DNA is TGTGCCAGCAGCTCGGGACTAGCGGGGGGAAATGAGCAGTTCTTC.

V and J are TRBV7-2 and TRBJ1-1; 8 bases fit TRBD1. CDR1 and CDR2 from the germline V gene are SGHTA and FQGNSA. After removal of 6 bases from V and 4 bases from J, the junction contained 13 bases not matched to a gene. This CDR3 is 16 amino acids long. CDR3 bases: TGTGCCAGCAGGCCCGGGACAGGCCGCTCTGTCACTGAAGCTTTCTTT. Its translation: CASRPGTGRSVTEAFF.

This clone was detected ten times or more. This chain connects TRBV5-1 to TRBJ1-5; D is ambiguous. Germline V gene lookup returns CDR1 SGHRS and CDR2 YFSETQ. Trimming pared 0 bases from V and 4 bases from J, leaving 11 bases between. This CDR3 spans 15 amino acids. The CDR3 nucleotides are TGCGCCAGCAGCTTGGGAACCCAGACTAATCAGCCCCAGCATTTT. It yields the protein CASSLGTQTNQPQHF.

A few counts support this clone. The rearrangement links TRBV18 to TRBJ1-5; unclear D gene. The CDR3 is made up of 14 amino acids. V was pared by 4 bases and J by 1 base, with 8 bases between. The germline CDR1 and CDR2 sequences are KGHSH and LQKENI. DNA of the CDR3: TGTGCCAGCTCACATAAGGAAAGCAATCAGCCCCAGCATTTT. It translates to CASSHKESNQPQHF.

The V gene is TRBV6-5, the J gene TRBJ1-3; 8 bases align to TRBD1. Germline CDR1 and CDR2: MNHEY and SVGAGI. CDR3 length: 15 amino acids. J lost 0 bases, V lost 6 bases, and 4 bases had no gene match. This chain's CDR3 is CASRVTGVSGNTIYF. The CDR3 DNA sequence: TGTGCCAGCAGGGTGACAGGGGTCTCTGGAAACACCATATATTTT.